This TCR beta chain was sequenced in a study of blood T cell repertoires in COVID-19. Original data processing: Reference gene primer amplification gave estimated nucleated cell counts. Sequenced by immunoSEQ multiplex PCR; TCRdb stores in-frame clones only, minus some. That table furnishes V, J and clone size, whereas the DNA furnished D and trimming. This repertoire shows approximately 350,000 clones, about four fifths found once; its top ten account for roughly 5.1%. The CDR3 loop spans 15 amino acids. The germline V and J ends were trimmed by 0 bases and 4 bases, with 10 bases remaining between them. The germline gives CDR1 SGHRS, CDR2 YFSETQ.

J is TRBJ1-4 and V is TRBV5-1; a weak D match, TRBD1 (6 bases). The TCR comes from a woman in her forties or fifties who had recovered from COVID-19. Source material: PBMCs or T cells enriched from blood (not recorded which). The CDR3 DNA follows: TGCGCCAGCAGCTTGGAAAGAGGGGGTAATGAAAAACTGTTTTTT. It yields the protein CASSLERGGNEKLFF.